This T cell receptor beta chain was sequenced in a study of cytotoxic CD8 clonotypes in ibrutinib-treated CLL. The study's findings and limits: Measured clonality at baseline was greater than in age-matched healthy donors and tracked with circulating CD8+ T-cell counts.

Turning to this clone: Its specificity is unknown.

In germline, CDR1 is LNHNV, CDR2 YYDKDF (reference sequence). V was pared by 7 bases and J by 3 bases, with 12 bases between. This CDR3 is built from 13 residues. Some clones are missing from TCRdb's copy, which holds only in-frame ones; the method was immunoSEQ multiplex PCR. The table has some 290,000 clones, around four fifths seen once; the top ten hold 6.7%. This sequence originates from a human donor with chronic lymphocytic leukemia. Material: PBMCs, obtained before ibrutinib treatment. The chain links TRBV15 to TRBJ2-5, with D perhaps matching TRBD1 or TRBD2 (5 bases each). The CDR3 loop is CATNWDGKETQYF. The CDR3 region has the DNA TGTGCCACCAATTGGGACGGCAAAGAGACCCAGTACTTC.